The T cell receptor (beta chain) under discussion was sequenced for a study of regulatory T cells in long-lasting Graves disease (dated by TCRdb to about 2021). Study-wide context: In the newly diagnosed Graves' disease group, patients had been taking antithyroid drugs for less than 3 months. Patients with persistent Graves' disease were compared with patients with newly diagnosed Graves' disease using TCR sequencing and RNA sequencing of peripheral blood. A total of around 35 samples were covered by TCR sequencing, comprising approximately 13 persistent and around 20 newly diagnosed Graves' disease patients. The study took place in China and was registered as a clinical trial.

Its CDR3 holds 12 amino acids, cysteine through phenylalanine. Only the CDR3 portion is preserved as DNA: 36 bases, with reading frame beginning at the first base. Via the germline V gene (reference sequence), CDR1 is PRHDT and CDR2 FYEKMQ. The time point label on this specimen signifies: newly diagnosed GD, antithyroid drugs for less than 3 months. For both TCR sequencing and RNA sequencing, RNA was extracted from PBMCs in TRIzol. The diagnosis of Graves' disease followed American Thyroid Association guidelines. Patients were recruited from an endocrinology department in Xi'an, China. From each patient, around 9.3 milliliters of peripheral blood was collected into an EDTA anticoagulant tube. Ficoll Paque Plus density gradient separation was used to isolate PBMCs, and no further T cell sorting was done. An Agilent 2100 Bioanalyzer and agarose gel were used to check RNA quality, while a NanoDrop 2000 measured RNA concentration.

This clonotype was seen only a few times. Its antigen remains unidentified. Nothing much larger sits one base from this clone, and base qualities are not available. Points the paper makes about the study in general: More public clonotypes were shared among persistent patients (2,741) than among newly diagnosed patients (roughly 1,000). Persistent Graves' disease patients showed lower TCR Shannon entropy and fewer highly expanded clones than newly diagnosed patients, suggesting clonal expansion. The small sample size was acknowledged by the authors as a limitation that may reduce accuracy. Sequencing and analysis were limited to the TCR beta chain. Only peripheral blood was studied, because thyroid tissue, the primary lesion, was inaccessible. Preferential use of TRBV28, TRBJ1-2 and TRBJ2-5 was observed in persistent disease, whereas TRBV20-1 and TRBJ2-1 were favored in newly diagnosed disease.

Libraries were made using multiplex PCR. Sequencing instrument: Illumina HiSeq 4000. TCR beta libraries were built with iRepertoire HTBI primers and Arm-PCR amplification of CDR3 regions. PCR products were gel purified before sequencing. Turning to the authors' computational methods: Gene usage analysis of CDR3 amino acid clonotypes relied on the approximately 62 TRBV and around 13 TRBJ segments identified across samples. COPE and FqMerger were used to merge filtered high-quality paired reads into contigs. BLAST was used to align contigs to IMGT TRBV, TRBD and TRBJ reference genes, with CDR3 defined following IMGT. Clonotypes above 0.1% frequency were classified as highly expanded clones. Shannon entropy served as the measure of repertoire diversity, while the Gini coefficient captured V-J evenness. Clonotypes shared by more than one individual were considered public. Using fastp trimming at Q25 and MiXCR clonotype assembly, TCRdb reanalyzed the public sequencing data and kept in-frame beta chains. Records with the same CDR3 protein are collapsed into one entry carrying the most frequent genes and DNA. The V and J calls reflect TCRdb's pipeline rather than the authors' work. The sample table records approximately 400,000 distinct CDR3 sequences; about 15% of these occur just once. The ten largest clonotypes hold approximately 16% of the sample.

The same sample was also used in a study of T cells in Graves' hyperthyroidism and ophthalmopathy. As that second study puts it: Graves' hyperthyroidism was defined as stable when no progression to ophthalmopathy occurred over 18 months of follow-up. Hyperthyroidism patients were aged 18 to 65 years and newly diagnosed, with disease duration of less than 2 months. Exclusion was applied to patients with uncontrolled infections, other autoimmune diseases, pregnancy or lactation. Clinical symptoms, serum thyroxine and TRAb, thyroid ultrasound, and orbital computed tomography formed the basis for the diagnoses. The first round of RT-PCR for the TCR CDR3 was performed with the HTBI primer set and the Qiagen OneStep RT-PCR kit. Most expanded thyroid clonotypes (frequency above 0.001) were also detected in blood, suggesting blood repertoires may reflect thyroid immune responses. In cross-validation, a model built on a 13 V-J signature told ophthalmopathy apart from stable hyperthyroidism with under 90% sensitivity and about 81% specificity, and in testing the same model reached 80%/75%. In validation, the model predicted progression to ophthalmopathy with over 65% sensitivity and about 73% specificity, a median of about six months before onset. A discovery cohort of 95 to 100 patients, 43 with Graves' ophthalmopathy and 57 with stable Graves' hyperthyroidism, was used to find distinguishing TCR V-J signatures. Whether ophthalmopathy could be predicted prospectively was tested in an independent validation cohort made up of some 20 hyperthyroidism patients plus 17 patients who later progressed to ophthalmopathy. The 100 discovery patients were randomly split 7:3 into training and test sets. The study also compared thyroid tissue and blood T-cell repertoires from over 5 Graves' hyperthyroidism patients. Following sampling, methimazole starting at 30 mg daily was given to hyperthyroidism patients, and high-dose intravenous methylprednisolone was given to ophthalmopathy patients. Libraries were constructed in a second round of multiplex PCR, after which size selection and purification were carried out. Sequencing of the libraries was done on an Illumina HiSeq2000 using paired-end 100 bp reads. SOAPnuke was used to process the raw data, with reads discarded if the reads contained adapters or uncalled bases, had a mean Phred below 15, or lacked an exact constant-primer or identifier match. COPE v1.2.5 was used to merge the high-quality paired reads, and each unique nucleotide sequence was defined as a clonotype. MiTCR v1.1 was used to align clonotypes to the IMGT TRBV, TRBD and TRBJ reference segments. Only V-J combinations with frequency above 0.0001, covering about 99% of repertoires, were analysed. A TCS score was defined as the ratio of F50 (clonal expansion) to E x V (chaos), with BLOSUM62-based TCRdist applied between CDR3 peptides within each V-J. Welch's t-statistics and random forest reduced roughly 530 V-J features to 10 to 15, which were used in a naive Bayes classifier (R e1071). No statistical method was used to set the sample size in advance, and investigators knew the group allocation. According to the paper, TCR Vbeta CDR3 sequencing was carried out on 135 peripheral blood samples, which came from 40 to 45 ophthalmopathy, around 75 hyperthyroidism and approximately 17 progressor patients.

This receptor chain uses TRBV13 and TRBJ2-1; 9 junctional bases match TRBD2. The receptor's source is a woman between 25 and 40 years old with Graves disease. Donor details come from another sample of the same person, matched by shared clones. The sample in question was peripheral blood mononuclear cells (PBMCs), obtained at new diagnosis, from a patient treated with antithyroid drugs. Here the CDR3 is given as CAELAGNNEQFF. The nucleotide sequence is TGTGCTGAACTAGCGGGCAACAATGAGCAGTTCTTC.